What follows are 20 T cell receptor beta chains derived from one specimen sequenced in a study of T cells after yellow fever vaccination. One entry per CDR3 protein, called by TCRdb with MiXCR from the 5' RACE reads. The table shows 500,000 to 650,000 distinct CDR3 sequences, with about a sixth occurring only once. The sample here was PBMCs, taken about 5 days after the first yellow fever vaccination. The source of these receptors is a man aged 18 to 30 who received the YFV17D yellow fever vaccine.

The CDR3 here is CSDTGQAVPGNTIYF. CDR3 bases: TGCAGCGACACCGGACAGGCTGTCCCTGGAAACACCATATATTTT. The chain carries TRBV29-1 and TRBJ1-3, with TRBD1 matching 7 bases. This CDR3 comprises 15 residues. With 7 bases clipped from V and 2 bases from J, the junction kept 11 bases outside the gene matches. The germline V gene encodes CDR1 SQVTM and CDR2 ANQGSEA.

The chain is built from TRBV7-2 and TRBJ2-2; weak D call: TRBD2 (6 bases). This CDR3 is built from 16 residues. The V and J ends lost 2 bases and 4 bases respectively, with 14 bases between them. Germline V gene data show CDR1 as SGHTA and CDR2 as FQGNSA. The CDR3 is CASSLLGTGPTGELFF. In DNA, the CDR3 is TGTGCCAGCAGCTTACTGGGGACTGGACCCACCGGGGAGCTGTTTTTT.

The table lists this clonotype with a few counts. The rearrangement joins TRBV7-2 to TRBJ2-1; the D is unclear. V lost 5 bases and J 10 bases, leaving 15 bases between the germline ends. The CDR3 extends over 13 amino acids. CDR1 and CDR2 (germline): SGHTA, FQGNSA. The CDR3 DNA reads TGTGCCAGCAGCCGACTCGTCTCTAGAGAGCAGTTCTTC. Translated: CASSRLVSREQFF. Together with reference TRBV7-2 and TRBJ2-1, the CDR3 gives the full variable domain: GAGVSQSPSNKVTEKGKDVELRCDPISGHTALYWYRQSLGQGLEFLIYFQGNSAPDKSGLPSDRFSAERTGGSVSTLTIQRTQQEDSAVYLCASSRLVSREQFFGPGTRLTVL.

This clonotype has more than one count but fewer than ten. The V and J genes are TRBV6-5 and TRBJ2-3; D ambiguous. CDR3 size: 14 residues. CDR1 and CDR2 (germline): MNHEY, SVGAGI. Trimming took off 8 bases at V and 2 bases at J, with 14 bases between the two ends. DNA of the CDR3: TGTGCCAGCGGGTACAAAAGGATCACAGATACGCAGTATTTT. It codes for CASGYKRITDTQYF.

In its sample, this clonotype was seen many times. The CDR3: CASSVPGELFF. In nucleotides, the CDR3 is TGTGCCAGCAGCGTCCCCGGGGAGCTGTTTTTT. This rearrangement joins TRBV7-9 to TRBJ2-2; D call uncertain. Germline lookup yields CDR1 SEHNR and CDR2 FQNEAQ (reference sequence). The V end was cut by 5 bases, the J end by 6 bases, with 4 bases between. The CDR3 is 11 amino acids.

Many counts were recorded for this clonotype. This chain joins TRBV7-2 and TRBJ1-5; D is undetermined. Germline CDR1 reads SGHTA; CDR2 reads FQGNSA. V gave up 0 bases and J gave up 7 bases, with 10 bases separating them. The CDR3 contains 14 residues. The CDR3 DNA sequence: TGTGCCAGCAGCTTAGCGGATGGTGGACAGCCCCAGCATTTT. Translation: CASSLADGGQPQHF.

V and J are TRBV7-6 and TRBJ2-3; D is unclear. Trimming took 1 base from V and 0 from J, leaving 17 bases between them. This CDR3 comprises 18 residues. Looked up from germline, CDR1 is SGHVS and CDR2 is FNYEAQ. Written as DNA, the CDR3 is TGTGCCAGCAGCTTAGAGGCTCCTAGGTCAGGTAGCACAGATACGCAGTATTTT. Translated, it gives CASSLEAPRSGSTDTQYF.

This clonotype was found a few times. This rearrangement joins TRBV20-1 to TRBJ2-3; D is tentatively TRBD1 or TRBD2 (6 bases each). The CDR3 totals 13 residues. V lost 3 bases, J lost 5 bases, and 12 bases lay in between. The germline gives CDR1 DFQATT, CDR2 SNEGSKA (reference sequence). In nucleotides, the CDR3 is TGCAGTGCTAGTATGGGGGGCCGAGATACGCAGTATTTT. Translating it yields CSASMGGRDTQYF.

This clonotype was observed a few times. The chain links TRBV14 to TRBJ2-3; no definite D call. The CDR3 contains 13 residues. V gave up 0 bases and J gave up 6 bases, with 7 bases separating them. Germline lookup yields CDR1 SGHDN and CDR2 FVKESK. The CDR3 sequence is CASSQEWADTQYF. CDR3 bases: TGTGCCAGCAGCCAAGAATGGGCGGATACGCAGTATTTT.

This clonotype was detected only a few times. The chain is built from TRBV6-2 or TRBV6-3 and TRBJ2-7; D is uncertain. Germline V gene lookup returns CDR1 MNHEY and CDR2 SVGEGT. The CDR3 extends over 13 amino acids. V was trimmed by 0 bases and J by 10 bases, leaving 13 bases between them. The CDR3 DNA reads TGTGCCAGCAGTTACTCACTTGGGCGGAGACAGTACTTC. This codes for CASSYSLGRRQYF.

This clonotype was seen more than once but under ten times. The chain joins TRBV15 to TRBJ2-5; D may be TRBD2 (6 bases). V was cut by 0 bases and J by 4 bases, with 9 bases left in between. There are 14 residues in the CDR3. CDR1 is LNHNV and CDR2 is YYDKDF in the germline V gene (reference sequence). In nucleotides, the CDR3 is TGTGCCACCAGCAGAGATATCGGGAGAGAGACCCAGTACTTC. It yields the protein CATSRDIGRETQYF.

This clonotype was observed at least ten times. CDR3 residues: CASSQEGTGKYEQYV. The DNA for the CDR3 is TGTGCCAGCAGCCAAGAGGGGACAGGGAAATACGAGCAGTACGTC. The gene calls are TRBV4-2 and TRBJ2-7; TRBD1 matches at 9 bases. In germline, CDR1 is LGHNA, CDR2 YNFKEQ. V was clipped by 0 bases and J by 4 bases; unmatched bases: 4. The CDR3 covers 15 residues.

This clonotype was recorded a few times. The gene calls are TRBV12-3 or TRBV12-4 and TRBJ1-5, with D unclear. CDR3 length: 12 residues. The V end lost 0 bases, the J end lost 6 bases, and 3 bases lay between the germline ends. For the CDR3, the DNA is TGTGCCAGCAGTTTAGCGCTTCAGCCCCAGCATTTT. It yields the protein CASSLALQPQHF.

This chain links TRBV28 with TRBJ2-3; 7 bases are a match to TRBD1. From germline, CDR1 is MDHEN and CDR2 SYDVKM. The CDR3 has 14 residues. Trimming at V came to 4 bases and at J to 4 bases, leaving 5 bases not matched to a gene. As DNA, the CDR3 is TGTGCCAGCAGTTCGGGACAGTCCCCAGATACGCAGTATTTT. It specifies CASSSGQSPDTQYF. Supplemented by reference TRBV28 and TRBJ2-3, the full variable domain reads DVKVTQSSRYLVKRTGEKVFLECVQDMDHENMFWYRQDPGLGLRLIYFSYDVKMKEKGDIPEGYSVSREKKERFSLILESASTNQTSMYLCASSSGQSPDTQYFGPGTRLTVL.

This clonotype has at least ten counts. The rearrangement uses TRBV29-1 and TRBJ1-1; D is undetermined. Germline loops: CDR1 SQVTM, CDR2 ANQGSEA. V was pared by 6 bases and J by 1 base, with 6 bases between. The CDR3 extends over 11 amino acids. The CDR3 reads CSVDGNTEAFF. The DNA of the CDR3 is TGCAGCGTCGACGGGAACACTGAAGCTTTCTTT.

This clonotype appeared a few times. The chain joins TRBV4-1 to TRBJ2-2; 7 bases agree with TRBD1. V gave up 5 bases and J gave up 6 bases; unmatched junction bases: 9. CDR3 size: 15 residues. Germline lookup yields CDR1 MGHRA and CDR2 YSYEKL. The CDR3 here is CASSLRQGASGELFF. CDR3 coding DNA: TGCGCCAGCAGCTTGCGACAGGGTGCCTCCGGGGAGCTGTTTTTT.

This clonotype showed up just a few times. This rearrangement joins TRBV7-9 to TRBJ1-4; 8 bases are a match to TRBD1. Germline CDR1 reads SEHNR; CDR2 reads FQNEAQ (reference sequence). The CDR3 is 15 amino acids. Losses at the gene ends were 5 bases for V and 7 bases for J; bases not matched to a gene: 9. The DNA of the CDR3 is TGTGCCAGCAGCGATGGGGACAGGAGTGGTGAAAAACTGTTTTTT. Translating gives CASSDGDRSGEKLFF.

A word on this clonotype: An end of the junction differs from the germline gene, which may be a read error. The chain links TRBV27 to TRBJ1-5; the match to TRBD1 covers 10 bases. The CDR3 length is 14 residues. Per germline, CDR1 MNHEY and CDR2 SMNVEV (reference sequence). This chain's CDR3 is CTSSPGQGSQPQHF. CDR3 in DNA: TGCACCAGCAGTCCGGGACAGGGGAGTCAGCCCCAGCATTTT.

This clonotype appeared many times. This rearrangement joins TRBV20-1 to TRBJ2-1, with D perhaps TRBD1 (6 bases). Germline V lookup: CDR1 DFQATT, CDR2 SNEGSKA (reference sequence). CDR3 length: 12 amino acids. CDR3: CSRVNRADEQFF. CDR3 bases: TGCAGCCGAGTAAACAGGGCCGATGAGCAGTTCTTC.

Many counts were recorded for this clonotype. The genes are TRBV29-1 and TRBJ1-4; a possible D gene is TRBD1 (5 bases). Trimming took 4 bases from V and 8 from J, leaving 17 bases between them. There are 14 residues in the CDR3. Germline V gene lookup returns CDR1 SQVTM and CDR2 ANQGSEA. Written as DNA, the CDR3 is TGCAGCGTTGGAGCCGATGGGACCTGGGAAAAACTGTTTTTT. Residues: CSVGADGTWEKLFF.